A single sample gave rise to the 30 T cell receptor beta chains below, sequenced in a study of molecular identifiers for immune sequencing clone quantification. TCRdb recomputed calls from the PCR reads with MiXCR, one row per CDR3 protein. The sample lists about 640,000 distinct CDR3 sequences, approximately 20% seen once, with about 0.9% in the top ten. Sample: naive CD8+ T cells from blood, with Jurkat cell RNA spiked in. Specified subset: FACS-sorted CD8+CD4-CCR7+CD45RA+ naive T cells. These receptor sequences come from a human donor in good health. Some libraries in this study had Jurkat cell RNA spiked in.

This clonotype was observed at least ten times. The chain employs TRBV7-9 and TRBJ1-1, with D uncertain. The CDR3 extends over 12 amino acids. Trimming pared 1 base from V and 6 bases from J, leaving 6 bases between. The germline gives CDR1 SEHNR, CDR2 FQNEAQ (reference sequence). CDR3 DNA sequence: TGTGCCAGCAGCTTAGATGTCTCTGAAGCTTTCTTT. Protein sequence: CASSLDVSEAFF. Full variable domain (outside the CDR3, taken from reference TRBV7-9 and TRBJ1-1): DTGVSQNPRHKITKRGQNVTFRCDPISEHNRLYWYRQTLGQGPEFLTYFQNEAQLEKSRLLSDRFSAERPKGSFSTLEIQRTEQGDSAMYLCASSLDVSEAFFGQGTRLTVV.

In this sample, this clonotype turned up a few times. CDR3 region: CASSPRQGTTHYEQYF. In DNA, the CDR3 is TGTGCCAGCAGCCCTAGGCAAGGGACTACCCACTACGAGCAGTACTTC. The gene calls are TRBV9 and TRBJ2-7; 7 bases align to TRBD2. CDR3 size: 16 residues. Unmatched junction bases numbered 13, after V lost 4 bases and J lost 3 bases. Germline CDR1 reads SGDLS; CDR2 reads YYNGEE.

The chain couples TRBV19 to TRBJ1-1; 7 positions match TRBD1. The V gene end was trimmed by 2 bases and the J gene end by 0 bases; junction bases not matched to a gene: 6. The CDR3 runs 16 residues. Looked up from germline, CDR1 is LNHDA and CDR2 is SQIVND (reference sequence). CDR3 protein: CASSISGQALNTEAFF. The CDR3 DNA reads as TGTGCCAGTAGTATATCAGGACAGGCCCTGAACACTGAAGCTTTCTTT.

This rearrangement joins TRBV4-3 to TRBJ2-7, with D uncertain. From germline, CDR1 is LGHNA and CDR2 YSLEER. CDR3 size: 16 residues. The ends were cut back, 0 bases at V and 2 bases at J, with 14 bases in the middle. CDR3 coding DNA: TGCGCCAGCAGCCAAGATCTATCGGGCTTCACCTACGAGCAGTACTTC. Protein: CASSQDLSGFTYEQYF.

Many counts were recorded for this clonotype. CDR3 in DNA: TGTGCCACCAGTGATTTTGAAGACAGCACAGATACGCAGTATTTT. Translation: CATSDFEDSTDTQYF. The chain is built from TRBV24-1 and TRBJ2-3; D gene unclear. The germline V and J ends were trimmed by 1 base and 0 bases, with 7 bases remaining between them. Germline-derived CDR1 and CDR2 are KGHDR and SFDVKD. The length of the CDR3 is 15 residues.

Details on this clonotype: This may stem from a read error, because a much larger clone lies one nucleotide away. Here the CDR3 omits its conserved ending phenylalanine or tryptophan, so a read error is the likely source. The chain combines TRBV4-3 with TRBJ2-4; 8 nucleotides line up with TRBD2. Germline CDR1 is LGHNA and CDR2 is YSLEER. Trimming at V came to 1 base and at J to 0 bases, leaving 14 bases not matched to a gene. The CDR3 spans 20 residues. CDR3 loop: CASSQVDRGGLGVAKNIQYL. The CDR3 bases are TGCGCCAGCAGCCAAGTAGACCGGGGGGGCCTCGGGGTAGCCAAAAACATTCAGTACCTC.

This clonotype was recorded many times. This chain connects TRBV12-3 or TRBV12-4 to TRBJ1-1; no clear D gene. Trimming removed 5 bases at V and 5 bases at J, with 6 bases between. The CDR3 totals 11 residues. CDR3 in amino acids: CASSRGTEAFF. CDR3 DNA sequence: TGTGCCAGCAGTCGAGGTACTGAAGCTTTCTTT.

Note on this clonotype: This could be a read error, since a much larger clone is one nucleotide away. This chain links TRBV7-2 with TRBJ2-7, with unresolved D. Germline values: CDR1 SGHTA, CDR2 FQGNSA. The CDR3 consists of 15 residues. This CDR3 reads CAGSLGIIRDHEQYF. The CDR3 DNA follows: TGTGCCGGCAGCTTAGGGATCATCCGCGATCACGAGCAGTACTTC.

The V call is TRBV3-1, the J call TRBJ2-7, with 15 bases fitting TRBD2. This CDR3 region has 17 residues. J lost 6 bases, V lost 4 bases, and 10 bases had no gene match. Per the germline V gene, CDR1 is LGHDT and CDR2 is YNNKEL (reference sequence). Here the CDR3 reads CASSPLGLAGGRGEQYF. The CDR3 bases are TGTGCCAGCAGCCCTTTAGGACTAGCGGGAGGGCGGGGCGAGCAGTACTTC.

This clonotype was observed at least ten times. The rearrangement joins TRBV27 to TRBJ2-7; D may be TRBD2 (6 bases). This CDR3 is 14 amino acids long. Germline CDR1 reads MNHEY; CDR2 reads SMNVEV (reference sequence). Deletions cut 3 bases from V and 1 base from J, with 10 bases between. CDR3 coding DNA: TGTGCCAGCAGTTTTGACGGGAGTTCCTACGAGCAGTACTTC. This sequence encodes CASSFDGSSYEQYF.

As concerns this clonotype: This may be a read error: a much more frequent sequence differs by one nucleotide. The rearrangement uses TRBV20-1 and TRBJ2-7; tentative D call: TRBD1 (6 bases). Germline assignment: CDR1 DFQATT and CDR2 SNEGSKA (reference sequence). This CDR3 comprises 15 residues. CDR3 protein: CSARDSGRGSHERYF. The CDR3 DNA sequence: TGCAGTGCTAGAGATTCTGGCAGGGGATCTCACGAGCGGTACTTC.

Regarding this clonotype: A read error may explain this, as a much larger clone is one base away. The chain links TRBV12-3 or TRBV12-4 to TRBJ2-3; D is unclear. The CDR3 covers 16 residues. The V end lost 6 bases, the J end lost 4 bases, and 20 bases lay between the germline ends. The CDR3 reads CASRPSRMRPADTQYF. The CDR3 DNA sequence: TGTGCCAGCAGACCTTCTAGGATGCGGCCCGCAGATACGCAGTATTTT.

The chain combines TRBV7-8 with TRBJ2-2; TRBD1 agrees at 8 bases. The CDR3 contains 18 residues. J gave up 6 bases and V 3 bases, and 15 bases lay outside the gene matches. In germline, CDR1 is SGHVS, CDR2 FQNEAQ. The CDR3 spells CASSFLIRDRKFSGELFF. The CDR3, as DNA: TGTGCCAGCAGCTTTTTAATCCGGGACAGGAAATTTTCCGGGGAGCTGTTTTTT.

The chain combines TRBV19 with TRBJ1-1, with D possibly TRBD1 on 6 matching bases. V was clipped by 3 bases and J by 7 bases, with 18 bases between them. The length of the CDR3 is 15 residues. CDR1 and CDR2 from the germline V gene are LNHDA and SQIVND (reference sequence). The CDR3 coding sequence is TGTGCCAGTAGTATCTTACCGGGGGGCATCAATGAAGCTTTCTTT. It is translated as CASSILPGGINEAFF.

Many counts were recorded for this clonotype. The chain carries TRBV5-6 and TRBJ1-5; tentatively, D is TRBD1 (5 bases). This CDR3 is 15 amino acids long. Germline CDR1 and CDR2: SGHDT and YYEEEE. With 4 bases removed from V and 4 bases from J, the gap between germline ends came to 15 bases. The CDR3 DNA sequence: TGTGCCAGCAGCGGCGCGGGGGTTCGTAATCAGCCCCAGCATTTT. Amino acids: CASSGAGVRNQPQHF. Variable domain in full (rest from reference TRBV5-6 and TRBJ1-5): DAGVTQSPTHLIKTRGQQVTLRCSPKSGHDTVSWYQQALGQGPQFIFQYYEEEERQRGNFPDRFSGHQFPNYSSELNVNALLLGDSALYLCASSGAGVRNQPQHFGDGTRLSIL.

This clonotype showed up just a few times. Here the CDR3 omits its conserved ending phenylalanine or tryptophan, so a read error is the likely source. This chain connects TRBV30 to TRBJ1-1, with 9 bases lining up with TRBD1. This CDR3 spans 11 amino acids. After removal of 5 bases from V and 8 bases from J, the junction contained 3 bases not matched to a gene. The germline CDR1 and CDR2 sequences are GTSNPN and SVGIG (reference sequence). Here the CDR3 DNA reads TGTGCCTGGGGACAGGGGCCCGAAGCTTTCTCT. Translated, it gives CAWGQGPEAFS.

With respect to this clonotype: Being one base from a much bigger clone, this may be a read error. This sequence joins TRBV7-9 and TRBJ2-3, with D possibly called TRBD1 or TRBD2 (5 bases each). In germline, CDR1 is SEHNR, CDR2 FQNEAQ (reference sequence). The CDR3 sequence is 17 residues long. As DNA, the CDR3 is TGTGCCAGCGGCTTAGTGTTAGCGATATCAAACAGGGATACGCAGTATTTT. It codes for CASGLVLAISNRDTQYF.

There are many counts of this clonotype. V and J are TRBV7-6 and TRBJ1-4; D gene unclear. The CDR3 covers 12 residues. Germline CDR1 and CDR2: SGHVS and FNYEAQ. The germline V and J ends were trimmed by 6 bases and 4 bases, with 6 bases remaining between them. In DNA, the CDR3 is TGTGCCAGCAGGCAAAGTAATGAAAAACTGTTTTTT. Its translation: CASRQSNEKLFF.

This clonotype came up many times. J is TRBJ2-3 and V is TRBV7-9, with D perhaps matching TRBD2 (6 bases). The germline V and J ends were trimmed by 5 bases and 0 bases, with 18 bases remaining between them. CDR1 and CDR2 from the germline V gene are SEHNR and FQNEAQ (reference sequence). The CDR3 extends over 17 amino acids. CDR3 loop: CASSMGLKAASTDTQYF. The DNA of the CDR3 is TGTGCCAGCAGCATGGGACTTAAGGCGGCTAGCACAGATACGCAGTATTTT. The full variable domain, its missing parts supplied by reference TRBV7-9 and TRBJ2-3, is DTGVSQNPRHKITKRGQNVTFRCDPISEHNRLYWYRQTLGQGPEFLTYFQNEAQLEKSRLLSDRFSAERPKGSFSTLEIQRTEQGDSAMYLCASSMGLKAASTDTQYFGPGTRLTVL.

For this clonotype: This may be a read error: a much more frequent sequence differs by one nucleotide. The V call is TRBV4-3, the J call TRBJ2-3; D uncertain. CDR1 and CDR2 from the germline V gene are LGHNA and YSLEER. The CDR3 is 13 amino acids. The CDR3 sequence is CARSWVRTDTQYF. The CDR3 nucleotides are TGCGCCCGCAGCTGGGTCCGCACAGATACGCAGTATTTT.

This clonotype was observed a single time. One junction end does not reproduce the germline sequence, and a read error may be involved. The chain combines TRBV4-3 with TRBJ2-1, with 9 nucleotides matching TRBD1. This CDR3 contains 15 residues. The germline CDR1 and CDR2 sequences are LGHNA and YSLEER. The DNA of the CDR3 is TGCGCCAGCAGCCAGGAGGACAGGGGTGACAATGTGCAGTTCTTC. This gives the protein CASSQEDRGDNVQFF.

This clonotype showed up just a few times. This rearrangement joins TRBV7-9 to TRBJ2-7; 7 nucleotides align to TRBD1. Trimming took 3 bases from V and 7 from J; bases not matched to a gene: 9. The CDR3 extends over 14 amino acids. CDR1 is SEHNR, CDR2 FQNEAQ, per germline (reference sequence). The CDR3 coding sequence is TGTGCCAGCAGCTTGACACCGGGACAGATAGAGCAGTACTTC. It translates to CASSLTPGQIEQYF.

This clonotype was picked up many times. The V call is TRBV12-3 or TRBV12-4, the J call TRBJ1-5; possibly TRBD1 for D (6 bases). This CDR3 comprises 17 residues. V was pared by 6 bases and J by 4 bases, with 22 bases between. Written as DNA, the CDR3 is TGTGCCAGCAGCCCTGATGCTAAGACAGGCGCAAATCAGCCCCAGCATTTT. This encodes CASSPDAKTGANQPQHF.

The V and J genes are TRBV5-6 and TRBJ2-7; 8 bases agree with TRBD2. V dropped 1 base and J dropped 4; count of bases not matched to a gene: 7. Germline V gene data show CDR1 as SGHDT and CDR2 as YYEEEE. This CDR3 has 15 amino acids. Written as DNA, the CDR3 is TGTGCCAGCAGCTTGATTCCCGGGACTAGTTACGAGCAGTACTTC. Protein product: CASSLIPGTSYEQYF. The entire variable domain, with the rest obtained from reference TRBV5-6 and TRBJ2-7, is as follows: DAGVTQSPTHLIKTRGQQVTLRCSPKSGHDTVSWYQQALGQGPQFIFQYYEEEERQRGNFPDRFSGHQFPNYSSELNVNALLLGDSALYLCASSLIPGTSYEQYFGPGTRLTVT.

The table lists this clonotype with many counts. The chain employs TRBV12-3 or TRBV12-4 and TRBJ1-6; no clear D gene. The CDR3 covers 17 residues. V was clipped by 2 bases and J by 0 bases, with 11 bases between them. The CDR3 loop is CASSLYPVSSYNSPLHF. The CDR3, as DNA: TGTGCCAGCAGTTTATATCCTGTCAGCTCCTATAATTCACCCCTCCACTTT.

This clonotype has at least ten counts. This chain links TRBV5-1 with TRBJ2-7, with D maybe TRBD2 (10 bases). V lost 4 bases and J lost 5, with 31 bases in between. The CDR3 length is 19 residues. Germline CDR1 is SGHRS and CDR2 is YFSETQ. The CDR3 spells CASSKGQGTTSGKNDEQYF. Here the CDR3 DNA reads TGCGCCAGCAGCAAGGGACAGGGCACCACTAGCGGGAAGAATGACGAGCAGTACTTC.

Details on this clonotype: This clone may be a read error of a much larger clone one base away. The chain recombines TRBV19 with TRBJ1-5; 10 nucleotides align to TRBD1. Trimming removed 7 bases from V and 7 bases from J; junction bases left unmatched: 10. The CDR3 spans 15 residues. Germline V gene lookup returns CDR1 LNHDA and CDR2 SQIVND (reference sequence). CDR3 sequence reads: CASTSGDRGGQPQHF. The CDR3 DNA is TGTGCCAGTACTTCCGGGGACAGGGGAGGACAGCCCCAGCATTTT. Using reference TRBV19 and TRBJ1-5 for the parts outside the CDR3, the full variable domain is DGGITQSPKYLFRKEGQNVTLSCEQNLNHDAMYWYRQDPGQGLRLIYYSQIVNDFQKGDIAEGYSVSREKKESFPLTVTSAQKNPTAFYLCASTSGDRGGQPQHFGDGTRLSIL.

Concerning this clonotype: A much larger clone is a single base away; this may be a read error. This chain connects TRBV3-1 to TRBJ1-1; D might be TRBD1 (6 bases). Germline values: CDR1 LGHDT, CDR2 YNNKEL (reference sequence). This CDR3 has 16 amino acids. The CDR3 sequence is CASGQVPGHMNTEAFF. CDR3 in DNA: TGTGCCAGCGGCCAAGTCCCGGGACACATGAACACTGAAGCTTTCTTT.

This clonotype was counted at least ten times. The chain uses TRBV5-6 and TRBJ2-3, with 7 bases identical to TRBD2. This CDR3 has 17 residues. Losses at the gene ends were 0 bases for V and 5 bases for J; bases not matched to a gene: 12. Germline V gene lookup returns CDR1 SGHDT and CDR2 YYEEEE. The DNA for the CDR3 is TGTGCCAGCAGCTTGGGGCCCGGGAGGCCCCCCAAAGATACGCAGTATTTT. Its protein product is CASSLGPGRPPKDTQYF.

This sequence joins TRBV2 and TRBJ1-6; D is uncertain. Germline V gene sequence: CDR1 SNHLY, CDR2 FYNNEI. Trimming stripped 2 bases from V and 6 bases from J, with 8 bases between. CDR3 length equals 14 residues. For the CDR3, the DNA is TGTGCCAGCAGTGAAATCCTGGGTAATTCACCCCTCCACTTT. It encodes CASSEILGNSPLHF.